This TCR beta chain was captured in a study of blood T cell repertoires in COVID-19. About the study: Sources were T cells, B-cell-depleted T cells, or PBMCs; the material itself was cDNA or gDNA.

Source study methods: For nucleated cells, counts were estimated from reference gene primer amplification. Here immunoSEQ multiplex PCR was the method, and the copy in TCRdb shows in-frame clones only, minus some. For V, J and clone size, that table is used; D and trimming come from the DNA. Of 150,000 or so clones in the sample, 82% are singletons; the top ten hold over 15%. This study enrolled people aged about 18 to 100 from about 26 US geographic areas. This TCR derives from a man between 60 and 70 years old who had recovered from COVID-19. The sequenced sample consisted of PBMCs or T cells enriched from blood (not recorded which).

DNA of the CDR3: TGCAGCGTGGGCGGACTAGCGGGTGGATCCCCACACCGGTACGAGCAGTACTTC. Protein: CSVGGLAGGSPHRYEQYF. V and J are TRBV29-1 and TRBJ2-7, with 11 bases fitting TRBD2. V was clipped by 6 bases and J by 4 bases; unmatched bases: 20. The germline V gene has CDR1 SQVTM and CDR2 ANQGSEA. This CDR3 spans 18 amino acids.